This TCR beta chain was obtained from a study of post-analysis software for immune sequencing data. Study overall: The cohort encompassed relapsing-remitting, secondary progressive and progressive-relapsing multiple sclerosis disease courses.

Sequencing libraries made from TCR beta cDNA carried unique molecular identifiers. TCRdb re-derived calls from the PCR reads in MiXCR, one entry per CDR3 protein. This sample carries roughly 800,000 distinct CDR3 sequences, about 57% of them seen once, and the ten largest clones take approximately 4.4%. Of note for this clonotype: Its cognate antigen is unknown.

Study findings and constraints: Compared against controls, patients with multiple sclerosis displayed significantly lower normalized Chao1 diversity. Under F measure analysis, samples from one preparation batch co-clustered strongly. Patients showed TRBV5-6, TRBV5-1 and TRBV20-1 among roughly 5 TRBV segments more frequent than in controls.

CDR3 length equals 16 residues. Trimming at V came to 9 bases and at J to 3 bases, leaving 16 bases not matched to a gene. CDR1 is SGHTA and CDR2 is FQGNSA in the germline V gene. The material sequenced was blood. This chain links TRBV7-2 with TRBJ2-7, with TRBD2 matching 8 bases. This clonotype was sampled from a girl aged 5-17 years with multiple sclerosis. CDR3 loop: CASPAAESGSGYEQYF. The CDR3 DNA sequence: TGTGCCAGTCCCGCGGCCGAAAGCGGGAGTGGCTACGAGCAGTACTTC. The entire variable domain, with the rest obtained from reference TRBV7-2 and TRBJ2-7, is as follows: GAGVSQSPSNKVTEKGKDVELRCDPISGHTALYWYRQSLGQGLEFLIYFQGNSAPDKSGLPSDRFSAERTGGSVSTLTIQRTQQEDSAVYLCASPAAESGSGYEQYFGPGTRLTVT.